The sequence of this T cell receptor beta chain was determined in a study of T-cell reconstitution after alpha-beta-depleted transplantation in children. Germline V gene data show CDR1 as DFQATT and CDR2 as SNEGSKA (reference sequence). Trimming pared 5 bases from V and 1 base from J, leaving 14 bases between. The length of the CDR3 is 15 residues. This clonotype was counted many times. Unique molecular identifiers were built into the TCRbeta library. TCRdb re-called the PCR reads with MiXCR, one entry per CDR3 protein. This sample yields 90,000 to 95,000 distinct CDR3 sequences, of which more than 10% are seen a single time; about 14% belongs to the top ten.

This chain joins TRBV20-1 and TRBJ1-4; D might be TRBD1 (6 bases). The material was PBMCs from the stem cell graft donor, obtained from the stem cell graft. The sequence derives from a human donor who donated a stem cell graft to a child with inherited bone marrow failure. The CDR3, as DNA: TGCAGTGCTGCGGGGGCGCGGGGAACTAATGAAAAACTGTTTTTT. As protein: CSAAGARGTNEKLFF.